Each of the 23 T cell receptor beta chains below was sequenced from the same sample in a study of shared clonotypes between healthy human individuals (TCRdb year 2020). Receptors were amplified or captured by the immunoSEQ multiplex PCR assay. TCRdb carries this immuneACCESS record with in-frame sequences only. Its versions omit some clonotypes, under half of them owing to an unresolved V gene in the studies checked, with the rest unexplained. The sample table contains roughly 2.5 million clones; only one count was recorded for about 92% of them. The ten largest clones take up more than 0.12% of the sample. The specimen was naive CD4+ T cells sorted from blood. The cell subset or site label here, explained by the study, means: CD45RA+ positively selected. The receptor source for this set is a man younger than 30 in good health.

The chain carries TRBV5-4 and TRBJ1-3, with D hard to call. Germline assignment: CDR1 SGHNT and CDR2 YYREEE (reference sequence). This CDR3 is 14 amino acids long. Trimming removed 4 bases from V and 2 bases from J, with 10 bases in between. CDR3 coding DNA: TGTGCCAGCAGCCCGATGGGCCCTGGAAACACCATATATTTT. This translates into CASSPMGPGNTIYF.

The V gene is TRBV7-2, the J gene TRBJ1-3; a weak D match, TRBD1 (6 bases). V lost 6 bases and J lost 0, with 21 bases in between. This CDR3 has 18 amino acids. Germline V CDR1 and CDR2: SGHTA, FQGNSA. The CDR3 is CASRAGGASPSSGNTIYF. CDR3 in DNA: TGTGCCAGCAGAGCGGGGGGGGCCTCACCTAGCTCTGGAAACACCATATATTTT.

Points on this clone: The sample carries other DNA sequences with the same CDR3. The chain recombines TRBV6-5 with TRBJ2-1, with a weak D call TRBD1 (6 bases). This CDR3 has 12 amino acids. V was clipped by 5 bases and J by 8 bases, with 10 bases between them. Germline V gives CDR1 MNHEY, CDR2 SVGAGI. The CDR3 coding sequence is TGTGCCAGCAGTCGGGCAGGGGATGAGCAGTTCTTC. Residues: CASSRAGDEQFF.

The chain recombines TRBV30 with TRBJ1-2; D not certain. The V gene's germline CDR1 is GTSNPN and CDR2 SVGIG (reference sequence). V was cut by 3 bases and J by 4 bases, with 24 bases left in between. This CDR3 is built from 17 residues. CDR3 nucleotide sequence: TGTGCCTGGAGCCCAGACGAGACTCCGGACCCAATCTATGGCTACACCTTC. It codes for CAWSPDETPDPIYGYTF.

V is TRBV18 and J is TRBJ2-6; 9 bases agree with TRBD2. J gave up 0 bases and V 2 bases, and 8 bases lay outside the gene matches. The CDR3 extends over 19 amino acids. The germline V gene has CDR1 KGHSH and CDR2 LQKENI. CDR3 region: CASSPMPAGGFSGANVLTF. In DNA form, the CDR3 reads TGTGCCAGCTCACCAATGCCAGCGGGAGGTTTCTCTGGGGCCAACGTCCTGACTTTC.

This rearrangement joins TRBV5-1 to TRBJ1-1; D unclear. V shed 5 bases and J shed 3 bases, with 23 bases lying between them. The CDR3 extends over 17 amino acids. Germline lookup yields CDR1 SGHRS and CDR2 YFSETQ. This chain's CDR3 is CASREGSPLERYTEAFF. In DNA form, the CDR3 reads TGCGCCAGCAGGGAGGGCAGCCCATTAGAAAGGTACACTGAAGCTTTCTTT.

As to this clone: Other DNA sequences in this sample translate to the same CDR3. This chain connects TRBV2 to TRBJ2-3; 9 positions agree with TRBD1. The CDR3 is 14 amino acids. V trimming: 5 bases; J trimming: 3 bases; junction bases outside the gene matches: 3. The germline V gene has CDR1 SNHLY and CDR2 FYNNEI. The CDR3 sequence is CASSRDRATDTQYF. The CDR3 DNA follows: TGTGCCAGCAGTAGGGACAGGGCGACAGATACGCAGTATTTT.

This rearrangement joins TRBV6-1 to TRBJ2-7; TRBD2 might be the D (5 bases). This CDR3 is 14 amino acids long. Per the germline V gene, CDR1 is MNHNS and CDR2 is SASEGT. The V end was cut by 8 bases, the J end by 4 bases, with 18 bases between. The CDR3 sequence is CASGNPVARYEQYF. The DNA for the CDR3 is TGTGCCAGCGGGAACCCCGTAGCGCGATACGAGCAGTACTTC.

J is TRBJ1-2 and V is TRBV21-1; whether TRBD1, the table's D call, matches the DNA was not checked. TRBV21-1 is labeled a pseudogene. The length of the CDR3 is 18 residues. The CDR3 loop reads CASSTWDRQRAGSRRYTF. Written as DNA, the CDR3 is TGTGCCAGCAGCACCTGGGACAGACAGAGGGCTGGCTCGAGGCGCTACACCTTC.

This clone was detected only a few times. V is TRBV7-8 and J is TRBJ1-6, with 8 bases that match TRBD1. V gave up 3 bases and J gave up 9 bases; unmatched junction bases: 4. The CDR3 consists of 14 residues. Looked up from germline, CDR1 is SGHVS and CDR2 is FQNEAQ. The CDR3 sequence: CASSLTGEGSPLHF. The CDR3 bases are TGTGCCAGCAGCTTGACAGGGGAAGGTTCACCCCTCCACTTT. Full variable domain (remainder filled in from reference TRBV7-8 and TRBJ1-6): GAGVSQSPRYKVAKRGQDVALRCDPISGHVSLFWYQQALGQGPEFLTYFQNEAQLDKSGLPSDRFFAERPEGSVSTLKIQRTQQEDSAVYLCASSLTGEGSPLHFGNGTRLTVT.

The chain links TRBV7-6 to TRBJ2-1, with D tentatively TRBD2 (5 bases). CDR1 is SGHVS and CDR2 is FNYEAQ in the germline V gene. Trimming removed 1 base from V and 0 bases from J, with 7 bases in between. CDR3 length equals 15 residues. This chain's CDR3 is CASSLDSGSYNEQFF. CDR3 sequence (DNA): TGTGCCAGCAGCTTAGACAGCGGCTCCTACAATGAGCAGTTCTTC.

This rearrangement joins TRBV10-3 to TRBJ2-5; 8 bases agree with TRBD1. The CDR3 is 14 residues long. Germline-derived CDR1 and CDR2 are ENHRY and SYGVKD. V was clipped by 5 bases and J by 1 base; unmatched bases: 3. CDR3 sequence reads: CAISRGQAQETQYF. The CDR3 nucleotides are TGTGCCATCAGTCGGGGACAGGCCCAAGAGACCCAGTACTTC.

The CDR3 loop reads CAWSASRTSGPRVTGELFF. CDR3 bases: TGTGCCTGGAGTGCCTCAAGGACTAGCGGCCCCCGGGTCACCGGGGAGCTGTTTTTT. The chain couples TRBV30 to TRBJ2-2, with 10 bases identical to TRBD2. CDR1 and CDR2 from the germline V gene are GTSNPN and SVGIG (reference sequence). This CDR3 is 19 amino acids long. Germline trimming cut 1 base from V and 4 bases from J; bases unmatched to any gene: 15.

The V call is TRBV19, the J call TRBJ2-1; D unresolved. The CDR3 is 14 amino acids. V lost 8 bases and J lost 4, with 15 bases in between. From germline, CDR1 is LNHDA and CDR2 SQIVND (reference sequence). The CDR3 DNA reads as TGTGCCAGTGGAAGGTTGGCGGCATACAATGAGCAGTTCTTC. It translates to CASGRLAAYNEQFF.

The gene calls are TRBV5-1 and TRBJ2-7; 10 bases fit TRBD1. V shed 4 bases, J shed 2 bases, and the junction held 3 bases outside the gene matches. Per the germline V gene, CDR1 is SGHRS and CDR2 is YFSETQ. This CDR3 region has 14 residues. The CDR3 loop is CASSGTGAAYEQYF. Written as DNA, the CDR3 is TGCGCCAGCAGCGGGACAGGGGCGGCCTACGAGCAGTACTTC.

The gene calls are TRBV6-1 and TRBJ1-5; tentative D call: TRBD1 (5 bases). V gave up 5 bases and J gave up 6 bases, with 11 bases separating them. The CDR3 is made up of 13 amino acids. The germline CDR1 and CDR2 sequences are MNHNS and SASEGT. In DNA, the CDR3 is TGTGCCAGCAGTCCGGGGGGGAGTCAGCCCCAGCATTTT. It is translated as CASSPGGSQPQHF.

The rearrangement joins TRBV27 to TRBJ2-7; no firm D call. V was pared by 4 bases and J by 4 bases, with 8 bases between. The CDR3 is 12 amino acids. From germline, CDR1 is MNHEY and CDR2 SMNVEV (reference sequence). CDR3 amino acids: CASSSSPYEQYF. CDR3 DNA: TGTGCCAGCAGTTCGTCCCCGTACGAGCAGTACTTC.

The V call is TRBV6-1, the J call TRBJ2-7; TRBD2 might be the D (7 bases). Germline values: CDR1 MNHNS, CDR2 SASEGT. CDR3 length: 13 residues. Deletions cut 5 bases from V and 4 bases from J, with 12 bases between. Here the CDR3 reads CASSWEGGYEQYF. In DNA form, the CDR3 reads TGTGCCAGCAGTTGGGAGGGGGGGTACGAGCAGTACTTC.

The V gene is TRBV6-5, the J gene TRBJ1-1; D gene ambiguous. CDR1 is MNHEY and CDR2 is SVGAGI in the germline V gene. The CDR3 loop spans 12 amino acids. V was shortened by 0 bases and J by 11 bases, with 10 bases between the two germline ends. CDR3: CASSYSPGRAFF. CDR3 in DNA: TGTGCCAGCAGTTACTCCCCCGGAAGGGCTTTCTTT.

The CDR3, as DNA: TGTGCCAGCAGCCGGGACTCCTATGGCTACACCTTC. It specifies CASSRDSYGYTF. The V and J genes are TRBV4-2 and TRBJ1-2; D is possibly TRBD1 (5 bases). In germline, CDR1 is LGHNA, CDR2 YNFKEQ. Deletions cut 4 bases from V and 4 bases from J, with 7 bases between. The CDR3 spans 12 residues.

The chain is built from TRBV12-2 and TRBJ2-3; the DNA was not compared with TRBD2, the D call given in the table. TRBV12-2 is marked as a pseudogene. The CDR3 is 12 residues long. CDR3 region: CASRPGTDTQYF. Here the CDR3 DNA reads TGTGCAAGTCGTCCGGGCACAGATACGCAGTATTTT.

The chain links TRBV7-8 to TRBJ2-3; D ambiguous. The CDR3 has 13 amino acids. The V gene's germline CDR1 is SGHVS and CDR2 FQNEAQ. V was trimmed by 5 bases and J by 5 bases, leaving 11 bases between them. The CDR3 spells CASSPPAGDTQYF. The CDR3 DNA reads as TGTGCCAGCAGCCCCCCGGCCGGAGATACGCAGTATTTT.

The CDR3 loop is CASSLVGILYEQYF. Here the CDR3 DNA reads TGTGCCAGCAGCTTAGTAGGGATTCTATACGAGCAGTACTTC. The chain is built from TRBV7-9 and TRBJ2-7; D is unresolved. The CDR3 runs 14 residues. Germline V CDR1 and CDR2: SEHNR, FQNEAQ (reference sequence). V gave up 1 base and J gave up 4 bases, with 11 bases separating them.